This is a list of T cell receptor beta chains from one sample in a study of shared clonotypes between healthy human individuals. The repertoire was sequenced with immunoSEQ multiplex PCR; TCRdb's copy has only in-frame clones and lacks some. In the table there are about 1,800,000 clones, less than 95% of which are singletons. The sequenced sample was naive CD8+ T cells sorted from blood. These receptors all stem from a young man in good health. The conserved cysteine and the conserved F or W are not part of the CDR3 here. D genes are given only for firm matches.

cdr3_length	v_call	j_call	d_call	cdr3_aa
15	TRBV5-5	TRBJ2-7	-	ASSPNAIGSLLTEQY
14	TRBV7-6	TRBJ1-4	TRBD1	ASSVHRGPTDEKLF
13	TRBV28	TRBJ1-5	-	ATQGGRGENQPQH
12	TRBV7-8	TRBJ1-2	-	ASSRFEMNYGYT
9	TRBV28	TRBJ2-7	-	ASSPGYEQY
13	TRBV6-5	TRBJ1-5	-	ASSPGLLSNQPQH
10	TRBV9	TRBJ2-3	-	ASSVESDTQY
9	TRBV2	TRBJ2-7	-	ASSPPAEQY
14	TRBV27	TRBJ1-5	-	ASSPGQIYSNQPQH
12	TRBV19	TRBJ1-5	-	ASRFVGLNQPQH
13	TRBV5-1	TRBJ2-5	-	ASNPYGGVGETQY
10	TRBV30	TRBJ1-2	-	AYHLGSYGYT
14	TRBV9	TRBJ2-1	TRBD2	ASSAETSGGYNEQF
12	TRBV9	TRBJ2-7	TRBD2	ASSPSAGAYEQY
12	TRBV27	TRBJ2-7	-	ASSLYGGPYEQY
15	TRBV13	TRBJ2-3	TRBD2	ASRQYEAGGPFDTQY
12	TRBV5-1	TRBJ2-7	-	ASSLAPTGYEQY
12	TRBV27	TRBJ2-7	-	ASSPGLPAYEQY
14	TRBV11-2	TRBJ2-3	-	ASSLAPQSLKDTQY
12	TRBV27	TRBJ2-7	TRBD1	ASSSRTGIYEQY
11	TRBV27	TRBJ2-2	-	ACGATNTGELF
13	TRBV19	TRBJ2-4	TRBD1	ASSMGGTGGNIQH